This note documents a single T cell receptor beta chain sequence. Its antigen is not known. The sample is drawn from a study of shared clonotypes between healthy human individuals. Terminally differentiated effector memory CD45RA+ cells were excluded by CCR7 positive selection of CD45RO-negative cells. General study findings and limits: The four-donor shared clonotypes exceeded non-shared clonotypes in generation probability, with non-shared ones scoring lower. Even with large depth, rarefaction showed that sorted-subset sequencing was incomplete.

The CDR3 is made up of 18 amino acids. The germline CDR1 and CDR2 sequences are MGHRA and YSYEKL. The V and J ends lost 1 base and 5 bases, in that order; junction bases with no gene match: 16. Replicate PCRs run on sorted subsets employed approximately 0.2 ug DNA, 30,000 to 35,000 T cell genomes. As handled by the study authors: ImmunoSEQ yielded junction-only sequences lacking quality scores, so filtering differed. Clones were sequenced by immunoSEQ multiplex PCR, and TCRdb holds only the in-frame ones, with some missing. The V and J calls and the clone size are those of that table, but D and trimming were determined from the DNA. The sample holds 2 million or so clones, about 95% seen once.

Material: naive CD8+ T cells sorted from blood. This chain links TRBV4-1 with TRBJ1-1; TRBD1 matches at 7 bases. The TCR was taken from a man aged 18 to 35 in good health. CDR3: CASSQAQPGAGGRTEAFF. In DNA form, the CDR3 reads TGCGCCAGCAGCCAAGCTCAACCCGGGGCAGGGGGACGTACTGAAGCTTTCTTT.